The T cell receptor (beta chain) described here comes from a study of monozygotic twins with inflammatory bowel disease. This CDR3 has 17 amino acids. Per the germline V gene, CDR1 is SGHRS and CDR2 is YFSETQ. No DNA is given; TCRdb re-called the 5' RACE reads and lists each CDR3 protein once. The sample table sets out more than 110,000 distinct CDR3 sequences. This chain uses TRBV5-1 with TRBJ1-5; TCRdb picks TRBD1, but there is no DNA to check that call. The sample consisted of blood. The sequence derives from a human donor with ulcerative colitis or Crohn's disease, or a healthy co-twin of an affected twin (not recorded which). CDR3 in amino acids: CASSLGPDRGSNQPQHF.